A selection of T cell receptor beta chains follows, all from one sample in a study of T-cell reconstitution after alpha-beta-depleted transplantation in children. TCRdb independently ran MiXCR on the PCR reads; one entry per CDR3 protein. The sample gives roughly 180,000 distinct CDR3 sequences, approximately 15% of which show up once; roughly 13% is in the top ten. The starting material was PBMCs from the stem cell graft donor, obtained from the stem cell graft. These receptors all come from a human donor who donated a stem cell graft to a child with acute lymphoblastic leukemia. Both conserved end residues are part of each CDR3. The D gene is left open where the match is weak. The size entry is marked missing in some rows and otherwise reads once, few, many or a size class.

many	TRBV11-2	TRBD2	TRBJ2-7	CASSGSGRSGYEQYF	TGTGCCAGCAGCGGTAGCGGGAGGAGCGGCTACGAGCAGTACTTC
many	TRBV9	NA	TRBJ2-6	CASSAFPVTGANVLTF	TGTGCCAGCAGCGCGTTCCCAGTAACTGGGGCCAACGTCCTGACTTTC
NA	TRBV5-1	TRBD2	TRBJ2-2	CASRFIAGTNTGELFF	TGCGCCAGCAGGTTCATAGCGGGAACAAACACCGGGGAGCTGTTTTTT
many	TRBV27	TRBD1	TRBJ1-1	CASLPGQGNTEAFF	TGTGCCAGCCTCCCCGGACAGGGCAACACTGAAGCTTTCTTT
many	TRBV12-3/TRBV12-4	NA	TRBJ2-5	CASSFGGSRGLQGTQYF	TGTGCCAGCAGTTTCGGGGGGAGTCGGGGATTACAGGGGACCCAGTACTTC
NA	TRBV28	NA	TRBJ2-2	CASSLLTGELFF	TGTGCCAGCAGTTTACTAACCGGGGAGCTGTTTTTT
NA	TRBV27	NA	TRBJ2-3	CASSFLRKRTDTQYF	TGTGCCAGCAGTTTTCTCAGAAAACGCACAGATACGCAGTATTTT
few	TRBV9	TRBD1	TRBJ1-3	CASSASGGQYSGNTIYF	TGTGCCAGCAGCGCCTCTGGGGGACAGTACTCTGGAAACACCATATATTTT
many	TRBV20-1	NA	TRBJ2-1	CSAIDAQISSYNEQFF	TGCAGTGCTATCGACGCGCAAATAAGCTCCTACAATGAGCAGTTCTTC
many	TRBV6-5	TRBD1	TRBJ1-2	CASGTDTYGYTF	TGTGCCAGCGGGACAGACACCTATGGCTACACCTTC
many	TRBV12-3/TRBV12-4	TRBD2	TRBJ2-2	CASSFRGLAYVMSTGELFF	TGTGCCAGCAGTTTTCGGGGACTAGCTTATGTAATGTCCACCGGGGAGCTGTTTTTT
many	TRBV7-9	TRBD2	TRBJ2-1	CASSLRTSKQFF	TGTGCCAGCAGCTTAAGGACTAGCAAGCAGTTCTTC
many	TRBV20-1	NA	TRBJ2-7	CSASLATTYEQYF	TGCAGTGCTAGTCTGGCGACGACCTACGAGCAGTACTTC
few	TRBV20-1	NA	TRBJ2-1	CSAGSSYNEQFF	TGCAGTGCCGGGAGCTCCTACAATGAGCAGTTCTTC
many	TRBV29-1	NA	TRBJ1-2	CSVESGGRGGYTF	TGCAGCGTTGAATCGGGGGGGAGAGGTGGCTACACCTTC
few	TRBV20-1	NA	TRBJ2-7	CSARPTHRKDEQYF	TGCAGTGCTAGGCCCACCCACAGGAAGGACGAGCAGTACTTC
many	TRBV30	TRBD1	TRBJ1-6	CAWSVQGEGRSPLHF	TGTGCCTGGAGTGTACAGGGGGAAGGGAGATCACCCCTCCACTTT
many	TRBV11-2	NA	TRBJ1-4	CASSLDLRFRGSEKLFF	TGTGCCAGCAGCTTAGACCTCCGTTTTCGGGGGAGTGAAAAACTGTTTTTT
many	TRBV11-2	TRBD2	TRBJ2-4	CASSLWGLAGVNIQYF	TGTGCCAGCAGCTTATGGGGACTAGCGGGTGTAAACATTCAGTACTTC
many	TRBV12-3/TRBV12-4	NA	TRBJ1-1	CASSLRGYTEAFF	TGTGCCAGCAGTTTACGGGGATACACTGAAGCTTTCTTT
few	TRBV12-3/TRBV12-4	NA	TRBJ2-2	CASSISRVTTGELFF	TGTGCCAGCAGCATCAGCCGGGTTACCACCGGGGAGCTGTTTTTT
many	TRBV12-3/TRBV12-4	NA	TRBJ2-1	CASSLLLAYPLTDEQFF	TGTGCCAGCAGCCTTCTCCTTGCCTACCCCCTGACGGATGAGCAGTTCTTC
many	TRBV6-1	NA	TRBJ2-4	CASSSTTARLAKNIQYF	TGTGCCAGCAGCTCCACTACAGCAAGGCTAGCCAAAAACATTCAGTACTTC
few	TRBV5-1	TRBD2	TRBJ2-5	CASTLATSGSGETQYF	TGCGCCAGCACCTTGGCGACTAGCGGGAGTGGAGAGACCCAGTACTTC
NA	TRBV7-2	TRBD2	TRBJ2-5	CASSRGVLGLERETQYF	TGTGCCAGCAGCCGCGGCGTACTCGGACTAGAGCGAGAGACCCAGTACTTC
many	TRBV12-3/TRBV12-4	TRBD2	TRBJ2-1	CASTPREDFYNEQFF	TGTGCCAGCACCCCACGGGAGGACTTCTACAATGAGCAGTTCTTC